This T cell receptor beta chain was sequenced in a study of cytomegalovirus exposure and HLA in healthy donors. The CDR3 has 14 residues. Per the germline V gene, CDR1 is SEHNR and CDR2 is FQNEAQ (reference sequence). V gave up 11 bases and J gave up 2 bases; unmatched junction bases: 11. The study, taken as a whole, reports: Some public TCRs appeared in many individuals, while most sequences were rare. Common viral pathogens seemed, in a later analysis, to connect with several of the most significant clusters. According to the study, 150 to 200 TCR beta chains were cytomegalovirus-associated.

In nominal health when sampled, donors likely had unrecorded immune exposures nonetheless. In the case of this clone: Its target is not known.

Researchers ran the PCR with 60 Vbeta and 13 Jbeta primers. Libraries were prepared by immunoSEQ multiplex PCR; TCRdb keeps only in-frame clonotypes and omits some of them. The sample totals about 92,000 clones. This clonotype was obtained from a man over 45 in good health and CMV-seropositive. Sequences were obtained from PBMCs. The chain joins TRBV7-9 to TRBJ1-1; TRBD1 matches 7 bases. The CDR3 bases are TGTGCCCTACACAGGGGAGTATTAAACACTGAAGCTTTCTTT. Translated: CALHRGVLNTEAFF.